Detailed here is one T cell receptor beta chain. These data come from a study of OX40 agonist ivuxolimab in advanced cancers. Study-level background: Treatment of patients was with ivuxolimab, an agonistic anti-OX40 (CD134) antibody. Patients were infused with ivuxolimab every 2 weeks at 0.01 to 10 mg/kg.

TCRdb's copy holds only in-frame clones and misses some; the assay was immunoSEQ multiplex PCR. Of tens of thousands of clones listed, roughly 86% are singletons. The sample here was CD4+ or CD8+ T cells sorted from blood, taken in a trial of the OX40 agonist ivuxolimab. This receptor was identified in an adult with an advanced solid tumor such as melanoma, head and neck, liver or kidney cancer.

This CDR3 reads CASGGGAGQPQHF. The CDR3 DNA is TGTGCTAGTGGCGGGGGGGCAGGGCAGCCCCAGCATTTT. V gene TRBV12-5 combines with J gene TRBJ1-5; maybe TRBD1 (6 bases). V was shortened by 6 bases and J by 7 bases, with 13 bases between the two germline ends. Germline V gene lookup returns CDR1 LGHNT and CDR2 FRNRAP. CDR3 length: 13 amino acids.